Shown below are 29 T cell receptor beta chains from a single sample sequenced in a study of OX40 agonist ivuxolimab in advanced cancers. The library was produced with the immunoSEQ multiplex PCR assay. TCRdb obtained this table from immuneACCESS and retained in-frame rearrangements with V and J assigned. These tables miss some clones; where compared with another copy, unresolved V genes account for less than half of the shortfall, and the remainder is unexplained. For this sample there are under 40,000 clones; 87% appear just once. The ten largest account for 15% to 20% of the sample. The material sequenced was CD4+ or CD8+ T cells sorted from blood, taken in a trial of the OX40 agonist ivuxolimab. The receptors originated from an adult with an advanced solid tumor such as melanoma, head and neck, liver or kidney cancer.

CDR3 sequence (DNA): TGCGCCAGCAGTGAGGCCCAGCATAGCAATCAGCCCCAGCATTTT. This codes for CASSEAQHSNQPQHF. The chain is built from TRBV10-2 and TRBJ1-5, with unresolved D. Per the germline V gene, CDR1 is WSHSY and CDR2 is SAAADI. The V end lost 2 bases, the J end lost 0 bases, and 8 bases lay between the germline ends. CDR3 length equals 15 residues.

The chain links TRBV2 to TRBJ2-7, with TRBD2 as a possible D gene (5 bases). Trimming pared 8 bases from V and 2 bases from J, leaving 22 bases between. CDR3 size: 16 residues. CDR1 is SNHLY, CDR2 FYNNEI, per germline. CDR3 in DNA: TGTGCCAGCTACGGGATAGGCGGATACTTGCCCTACGAGCAGTACTTC. It yields the protein CASYGIGGYLPYEQYF. Full variable domain (missing parts from reference TRBV2 and TRBJ2-7): EPEVTQTPSHQVTQMGQEVILRCVPISNHLYFYWYRQILGQKVEFLVSFYNNEISEKSEIFDDQFSVERPDGSNFTLKIRSTKLEDSAMYFCASYGIGGYLPYEQYFGPGTRLTVT.

The DNA for the CDR3 is TGTGCCAGCACCCTCGGGACAGGATTCTCTAGCACAGATACGCAGTATTTT. This codes for CASTLGTGFSSTDTQYF. This sequence joins TRBV11-2 and TRBJ2-3; 8 bases are a match to TRBD1. This CDR3 has 17 residues. Looked up from germline, CDR1 is SGHAT and CDR2 is FQNNGV. V was pared by 7 bases and J by 0 bases, with 12 bases of the junction left unmatched.

This chain joins TRBV4-1 and TRBJ1-6; D is ambiguous. Germline lookup yields CDR1 MGHRA and CDR2 YSYEKL. The CDR3 runs to 15 residues. Trimming cost V 6 bases and J 4 bases, with 13 bases left between them. CDR3: CASRPSDIYNSPLHF. Here the CDR3 DNA reads TGCGCCAGCAGACCCAGTGACATTTATAATTCACCCCTCCACTTT.

A word on this clone: Germline is not matched at one junction end, which may reflect a read error. The chain combines TRBV7-7 with TRBJ2-5, with D hard to call. Germline V gene sequence: CDR1 SSHAT, CDR2 FNYEAQ (reference sequence). This CDR3 spans 15 amino acids. The CDR3 spells CASSLGLGSGETQYF. CDR3 in DNA: TGTGCTAGCAGCTTAGGTTTAGGGTCCGGGGAGACCCAGTACTTC. Drawing the rest from reference TRBV7-7 and TRBJ2-5, the complete variable domain is GAGVSQSPRYKVTKRGQDVTLRCDPISSHATLYWYQQALGQGPEFLTYFNYEAQPDKSGLPSDRFSAERPEGSISTLTIQRTEQRDSAMYRCASSLGLGSGETQYFGPGTRLLVL.

The chain joins TRBV9 to TRBJ2-1, with 13 bases matching TRBD2. The germline V gene has CDR1 SGDLS and CDR2 YYNGEE. V gave up 4 bases and J gave up 8 bases; unmatched junction bases: 3. The CDR3 spans 14 residues. The CDR3 region is CASSWTSGGDEQFF. In nucleotides, the CDR3 is TGTGCCAGCAGCTGGACTAGCGGGGGCGATGAGCAGTTCTTC.

The chain links TRBV9 to TRBJ2-7; D not resolved. This CDR3 spans 15 amino acids. Germline CDR1 SGDLS, CDR2 YYNGEE. V was trimmed by 0 bases and J by 2 bases, leaving 12 bases between them. In nucleotides, the CDR3 is TGTGCCAGCAGCGTAGATGATGGAGAAACCTACGAGCAGTACTTC. As protein: CASSVDDGETYEQYF.

The sample holds one count of this clone. The chain joins TRBV15 to TRBJ2-1; 8 bases are shared with TRBD1. CDR1 and CDR2 from the germline V gene are LNHNV and YYDKDF (reference sequence). V lost 0 bases, J lost 7 bases, and 5 bases stayed unmatched. The CDR3 loop spans 15 amino acids. CDR3 nucleotide sequence: TGTGCCACCAGCAGAGACAGGGGGCTGGGGAATGAGCAGTTCTTC. It is translated as CATSRDRGLGNEQFF.

This rearrangement joins TRBV7-2 to TRBJ2-1, with 15 bases that match TRBD2. Losses at the gene ends were 5 bases for V and 4 bases for J; bases not matched to a gene: 6. Germline lookup yields CDR1 SGHTA and CDR2 FQGNSA. The length of the CDR3 is 17 residues. The DNA for the CDR3 is TGTGCCAGCAGCCCCGGGACTAGCGGGGGGAGGTACAATGAGCAGTTCTTC. Translating gives CASSPGTSGGRYNEQFF. The variable domain in full, with the rest retrieved from reference TRBV7-2 and TRBJ2-1, is GAGVSQSPSNKVTEKGKDVELRCDPISGHTALYWYRQSLGQGLEFLIYFQGNSAPDKSGLPSDRFSAERTGGSVSTLTIQRTQQEDSAVYLCASSPGTSGGRYNEQFFGPGTRLTVL.

This clone was detected only once. The CDR3 region is CASSFAGPSYGYTF. The CDR3, as DNA: TGTGCCAGCAGTTTCGCGGGACCGAGCTATGGCTACACCTTC. This chain uses TRBV28 with TRBJ1-2; D possibly corresponds to TRBD1 (5 bases). The CDR3 spans 14 residues. Trimming took off 3 bases at V and 4 bases at J, with 12 bases between the two ends. Per germline, CDR1 MDHEN and CDR2 SYDVKM.

This clone showed up just a few times. The chain combines TRBV4-3 with TRBJ1-1; TRBD1 matches 10 bases. Trimming at V came to 0 bases and at J to 1 base, leaving 2 bases not matched to a gene. CDR1 is LGHNA, CDR2 YSLEER, per germline. The CDR3 loop spans 16 amino acids. CDR3 in amino acids: CASSQDGTGANTEAFF. DNA for the CDR3: TGCGCCAGCAGCCAAGACGGGACAGGGGCGAACACTGAAGCTTTCTTT.

The chain carries TRBV6-5 and TRBJ2-5; weak D call: TRBD1 (5 bases). V lost 5 bases and J 5 bases, leaving 18 bases between the germline ends. In germline, CDR1 is MNHEY, CDR2 SVGAGI. The CDR3 contains 15 residues. CDR3: CASSTSQGGSETQYF. CDR3 nucleotide sequence: TGTGCCAGCAGTACCTCTCAGGGTGGTAGCGAGACCCAGTACTTC.

The V gene is TRBV19, the J gene TRBJ2-1; TRBD2 matches 9 bases. The CDR3 runs to 14 residues. Per the germline V gene, CDR1 is LNHDA and CDR2 is SQIVND (reference sequence). V shed 4 bases and J 3 bases; nucleotides not matched to a gene: 1. CDR3 nucleotides: TGTGCCAGTAGTAGCGGGGGGGTCTACAATGAGCAGTTCTTC. Translated: CASSSGGVYNEQFF. Combining the CDR3 with reference TRBV19 and TRBJ2-1 gives the whole variable domain DGGITQSPKYLFRKEGQNVTLSCEQNLNHDAMYWYRQDPGQGLRLIYYSQIVNDFQKGDIAEGYSVSREKKESFPLTVTSAQKNPTAFYLCASSSGGVYNEQFFGPGTRLTVL.

The V call is TRBV30, the J call TRBJ1-5, with TRBD1 matching over 8 bases. CDR3 length equals 15 residues. V gave up 3 bases and J gave up 3 bases; unmatched junction bases: 7. Germline CDR1 and CDR2: GTSNPN and SVGIG (reference sequence). CDR3 nucleotides: TGTGCCTGGAGCAGGGGGCGAGGGGCCAATCAGCCCCAGCATTTT. It translates to CAWSRGRGANQPQHF.

This chain joins TRBV4-2 and TRBJ1-6, with D unresolved. In germline, CDR1 is LGHNA, CDR2 YNFKEQ. There are 14 residues in the CDR3. The V end lost 4 bases, the J end lost 2 bases, and 6 bases lay between the germline ends. In DNA, the CDR3 is TGTGCCAGCAGCCCCCGAGCCTATAATTCACCCCTCCACTTT. Translation gives CASSPRAYNSPLHF.

CDR3 in amino acids: CASSGVARDRGSYEQYF. In nucleotides, the CDR3 is TGCGCCAGCAGTGGGGTGGCCCGGGACAGGGGATCGTACGAGCAGTACTTC. This chain joins TRBV5-1 and TRBJ2-7; 10 bases map to TRBD1. This CDR3 has 17 amino acids. The V and J ends lost 5 bases and 4 bases, in that order; junction bases with no gene match: 15. The germline V gene encodes CDR1 SGHRS and CDR2 YFSETQ.

The CDR3 here is CASKGGNFPEAFF. CDR3 nucleotide sequence: TGTGCCAGCAAGGGGGGGAACTTCCCTGAAGCTTTCTTT. The gene calls are TRBV27 and TRBJ1-1; a weak D match, TRBD1 (6 bases). The ends were cut back, 7 bases at V and 6 bases at J, with 15 bases in the middle. This CDR3 comprises 13 residues. The germline V gene has CDR1 MNHEY and CDR2 SMNVEV (reference sequence).

V gene TRBV5-1 combines with J gene TRBJ2-7, with 11 bases fitting TRBD1. Germline values: CDR1 SGHRS, CDR2 YFSETQ. V shed 4 bases and J 3 bases; nucleotides not matched to a gene: 6. The CDR3 has 15 amino acids. CDR3 in amino acids: CASSPPGTGGYEQYF. The CDR3 DNA reads as TGCGCCAGCAGCCCCCCGGGGACAGGGGGCTACGAGCAGTACTTC.

The rearrangement uses TRBV27 and TRBJ1-1, with D possibly TRBD1 on 5 matching bases. Trimming shortened V by 3 bases and J by 5 bases, and 13 bases separated the two germline ends. This CDR3 is 14 amino acids long. Germline V gene lookup returns CDR1 MNHEY and CDR2 SMNVEV (reference sequence). The CDR3, as DNA: TGTGCCAGCAGTTTGCGGGGGGGTTTGACTGAAGCTTTCTTT. Translated, it gives CASSLRGGLTEAFF.

This sequence joins TRBV19 and TRBJ1-2; tentative D call: TRBD1 (5 bases). V was pared by 6 bases and J by 1 base, with 15 bases between. The CDR3 is 15 amino acids. Germline V CDR1 and CDR2: LNHDA, SQIVND (reference sequence). The CDR3 DNA reads as TGTGCCAGTAGACCAGAAGGGGCGAGTAACTATGGCTACACCTTC. The encoded protein is CASRPEGASNYGYTF.

The chain has TRBV5-1 and TRBJ2-7; TRBD1 agrees at 8 bases. The CDR3 loop spans 13 amino acids. CDR1 and CDR2 (germline): SGHRS, YFSETQ. With V trimmed by 5 bases and J by 5 bases, 6 bases remained unmatched. CDR3 in amino acids: CASRPTGADEQYF. The CDR3 DNA follows: TGCGCCAGCAGACCGACAGGGGCAGACGAGCAGTACTTC.

The CDR3 loop reads CATSRDLLTTDTQYF. Here the CDR3 DNA reads TGTGCCACCAGCAGAGATCTGCTAACCACAGATACGCAGTATTTT. The gene calls are TRBV15 and TRBJ2-3; no definite D call. The CDR3 extends over 15 amino acids. V lost 0 bases and J 2 bases, leaving 9 bases between the germline ends. Germline assignment: CDR1 LNHNV and CDR2 YYDKDF (reference sequence).

The gene calls are TRBV5-1 and TRBJ1-2; D possibly corresponds to TRBD1 (6 bases). The CDR3 has 14 amino acids. Germline V lookup: CDR1 SGHRS, CDR2 YFSETQ. Trimming removed 2 bases at V and 5 bases at J, with 13 bases between. The CDR3 bases are TGCGCCAGCAGCTTAGGCGGGGGCAGTTATGGCTACACCTTC. Its translation: CASSLGGGSYGYTF.

The chain has TRBV11-2 and TRBJ1-2; a weak D match, TRBD1 (6 bases). V lost 4 bases, J lost 6 bases, and 15 bases lay in between. The CDR3 has 14 residues. Germline V gene data show CDR1 as SGHAT and CDR2 as FQNNGV. CDR3 sequence: CASSSAGGVDGYTF. As DNA, the CDR3 is TGTGCCAGCAGCTCTGCGGGGGGCGTGGATGGCTACACCTTC.

The V call is TRBV10-3, the J call TRBJ1-6; 8 bases line up with TRBD1. The CDR3 is 15 residues long. The trim removed 4 bases at V and 7 bases at J, leaving 6 bases unmatched. Germline-derived CDR1 and CDR2 are ENHRY and SYGVKD. In nucleotides, the CDR3 is TGTGCCATCAGTGGGACAGGGCTGGGGAATTCACCCCTCCACTTT. It yields the protein CAISGTGLGNSPLHF.

J is TRBJ2-1 and V is TRBV4-2; D uncertain. Looked up from germline, CDR1 is LGHNA and CDR2 is YNFKEQ. There are 13 residues in the CDR3. The germline V and J ends were trimmed by 4 bases and 8 bases, with 12 bases remaining between them. The CDR3 reads CASSPLFGYEQFF. In nucleotides, the CDR3 is TGTGCCAGCAGCCCGCTTTTCGGTTATGAGCAGTTCTTC.

The chain employs TRBV7-2 and TRBJ1-1, with a tentative D call TRBD1 (5 bases). The V end was cut by 4 bases, the J end by 5 bases, with 14 bases between. Germline V gene lookup returns CDR1 SGHTA and CDR2 FQGNSA. The CDR3 totals 14 residues. The CDR3 protein is CASSSTTRGTEAFF. DNA for the CDR3: TGTGCCAGCAGCTCAACTACAAGGGGTACTGAAGCTTTCTTT.

The V and J genes are TRBV2 and TRBJ2-5; D uncertain. The CDR3 length is 11 residues. Germline CDR1 and CDR2: SNHLY and FYNNEI. Trimming shortened V by 10 bases and J by 4 bases, and 10 bases separated the two germline ends. CDR3 in DNA: TGTGCCATTTTAAATTTAGAGACCCAGTACTTC. The encoded protein is CAILNLETQYF.

The chain recombines TRBV4-3 with TRBJ1-1; D gene ambiguous. V lost 0 bases and J 0 bases, leaving 8 bases between the germline ends. Germline assignment: CDR1 LGHNA and CDR2 YSLEER. This CDR3 has 15 amino acids. DNA of the CDR3: TGCGCCAGCAGCCAAGATCCAGGACTGAACACTGAAGCTTTCTTT. This codes for CASSQDPGLNTEAFF.